What follows are 3 T cell receptor beta chains derived from one specimen sequenced in a study of technical replicates of blood from a few donors. Assay: immunoSEQ multiplex PCR; the TCRdb copy retains only in-frame clones and omits some. The data hold approximately 14,000 clones, with 80% observed a single time. The sample taken for sequencing was PBMCs. The receptors were sampled from a human donor in good health.

The chain joins TRBV5-4 to TRBJ2-1; 9 bases agree with TRBD2. Losses at the gene ends were 4 bases for V and 4 bases for J; bases not matched to a gene: 12. The CDR3 has 17 amino acids. Per germline, CDR1 SGHNT and CDR2 YYREEE (reference sequence). CDR3 nucleotide sequence: TGTGCCAGCAGCACCGATGGGCGGGAGGGCCCTTACAATGAGCAGTTCTTC. Residues: CASSTDGREGPYNEQFF.

V is TRBV19 and J is TRBJ2-7; 9 bases align to TRBD2. V dropped 7 bases and J dropped 4; count of bases not matched to a gene: 11. Germline V gene data show CDR1 as LNHDA and CDR2 as SQIVND (reference sequence). The CDR3 has 15 residues. Written as DNA, the CDR3 is TGTGCCAGTACCCTGGGTTCTAGCGGGACGTACGAGCAGTACTTC. Translation gives CASTLGSSGTYEQYF.

The J gene is TRBJ2-7, the V gene TRBV5-8; possibly TRBD2 for D (5 bases). Trimming stripped 2 bases from V and 2 bases from J, with 14 bases between. Germline V gene sequence: CDR1 SGHTS, CDR2 YDEGEE. The CDR3 consists of 15 residues. The CDR3 DNA sequence: TGTGCCAGCAGCTTCCGGTGGAGAGGGCCCTACGAGCAGTACTTC. Translating gives CASSFRWRGPYEQYF. Looking up the rest from reference TRBV5-8 and TRBJ2-7 gives the full variable domain: EAGVTQSPTHLIKTRGQQATLRCSPISGHTSVYWYQQALGLGLQFLLWYDEGEERNRGNFPPRFSGRQFPNYSSELNVNALELEDSALYLCASSFRWRGPYEQYFGPGTRLTVT.